Each of the 13 T cell receptor beta chains below was sequenced from the same sample in a study of shared clonotypes between healthy human individuals. Data came from immunoSEQ multiplex PCR; TCRdb stores just in-frame clones and leaves some out. The sample holds about 2.5 million clones, 85% to 95% seen once. Sequences were obtained from naive CD4+ T cells from PBMCs. Subset indicated: CD45RA+ positively selected. Receptors originate from a man between 18 and 35 years old in good health. Some clones in this sample may be carry-over from other donors' samples.

The chain couples TRBV5-1 to TRBJ2-1, with TRBD2 matching over 10 bases. V lost 3 bases and J lost 3; bases outside the gene matches: 6. Germline V gene data show CDR1 as SGHRS and CDR2 as YFSETQ. The CDR3 covers 16 residues. The CDR3 DNA reads TGCGCCAGCAGCTCGCTGACTAGCGGGCTCTACAATGAGCAGTTCTTC. It specifies CASSSLTSGLYNEQFF.

The V call is TRBV28, the J call TRBJ2-2, with 7 nucleotides matching TRBD2. Germline V gives CDR1 MDHEN, CDR2 SYDVKM. V dropped 6 bases and J dropped 2; count of bases not matched to a gene: 6. This CDR3 comprises 15 residues. CDR3 region: CASRLGTTNTGELFF. The CDR3, as DNA: TGTGCCAGCAGACTGGGGACTACTAACACCGGGGAGCTGTTTTTT.

This clone has a single count. CDR3 nucleotide sequence: TGTGCCAGCAGCTATCTCGGGAACCCCCGGGAGGAGACCCAGTACTTC. Protein: CASSYLGNPREETQYF. The rearrangement joins TRBV27 to TRBJ2-5; possible D gene TRBD2, 6 bases. Per the germline V gene, CDR1 is MNHEY and CDR2 is SMNVEV (reference sequence). Trimming took off 6 bases at V and 5 bases at J, with 22 bases between the two ends. This CDR3 has 16 residues.

A single count supports this clone. This chain connects TRBV7-2 to TRBJ2-7; D unclear. V was cut by 1 base and J by 4 bases, with 5 bases left in between. Germline-derived CDR1 and CDR2 are SGHTA and FQGNSA. The CDR3 sequence is 12 residues long. The CDR3 spells CASSLELYEQYF. The CDR3 nucleotides are TGTGCCAGCAGCTTAGAGTTGTACGAGCAGTACTTC.

V and J are TRBV7-6 and TRBJ1-4; D is uncertain. The V end lost 5 bases, the J end lost 5 bases, and 12 bases lay between the germline ends. The germline CDR1 and CDR2 sequences are SGHVS and FNYEAQ. CDR3 length equals 14 residues. DNA for the CDR3: TGTGCCAGCAGCCCCGAAGGGAGCAATGAAAAACTGTTTTTT. Protein product: CASSPEGSNEKLFF.

CDR3 amino acids: CATSRVTAGDNQPQHF. The DNA for the CDR3 is TGTGCCACCAGCAGAGTAACAGCGGGGGACAATCAGCCCCAGCATTTT. V gene TRBV15 combines with J gene TRBJ1-5, with D tentatively TRBD1 (5 bases). Germline V gives CDR1 LNHNV, CDR2 YYDKDF (reference sequence). Trimming removed 1 base at V and 3 bases at J, with 13 bases between. The CDR3 length is 16 residues. Looking up the rest from reference TRBV15 and TRBJ1-5 gives the full variable domain: DAMVIQNPRYQVTQFGKPVTLSCSQTLNHNVMYWYQQKSSQAPKLLFHYYDKDFNNEADTPDNFQSRRPNTSFCFLDIRSPGLGDTAMYLCATSRVTAGDNQPQHFGDGTRLSIL.

This rearrangement joins TRBV6-1 to TRBJ2-1, with D uncertain. Germline V gene data show CDR1 as MNHNS and CDR2 as SASEGT. With 6 bases removed from V and 3 bases from J, the gap between germline ends came to 12 bases. The CDR3 totals 14 residues. The CDR3 DNA sequence: TGTGCCAGCAGGTACCCAGGACGCTACAATGAGCAGTTCTTC. Amino acids: CASRYPGRYNEQFF.

The rearrangement uses TRBV7-2 and TRBJ2-7; tentatively, D is TRBD1 (5 bases). Germline V gene data show CDR1 as SGHTA and CDR2 as FQGNSA. The V end was cut by 4 bases, the J end by 1 base, with 14 bases between. This CDR3 is built from 15 residues. The DNA of the CDR3 is TGTGCCAGCAGCTCAGGGCCGTGGTGGTCCTACGAGCAGTACTTC. This encodes CASSSGPWWSYEQYF.

V gene TRBV7-9 combines with J gene TRBJ2-1; D is possibly TRBD2 (6 bases). Trimming took 1 base from V and 9 from J, leaving 13 bases between them. This CDR3 is 14 amino acids long. Germline CDR1 SEHNR, CDR2 FQNEAQ (reference sequence). The CDR3 DNA sequence: TGTGCCAGCAGCTTAGATGGCGGAGGGACTGAGCAGTTCTTC. Protein: CASSLDGGGTEQFF.

The chain carries TRBV5-1 and TRBJ2-1; possible D gene TRBD2, 7 bases. CDR1 SGHRS and CDR2 YFSETQ come from the germline V gene. This CDR3 is 15 amino acids long. V shed 5 bases and J shed 0 bases, with 12 bases lying between them. The CDR3 sequence: CASRGAGASYNEQFF. The DNA of the CDR3 is TGCGCCAGCAGGGGGGCGGGAGCCTCCTACAATGAGCAGTTCTTC.

The chain couples TRBV9 to TRBJ2-7; the match to TRBD2 covers 7 bases. CDR1 and CDR2 (germline): SGDLS, YYNGEE. The CDR3 sequence is 14 residues long. Trimming at V came to 6 bases and at J to 0 bases, leaving 6 bases not matched to a gene. The CDR3 sequence: CASTRERDSYEQYF. The DNA of the CDR3 is TGTGCCAGCACCCGAGAGCGGGACTCCTACGAGCAGTACTTC.

This sequence joins TRBV4-1 and TRBJ1-1; 8 bases are shared with TRBD1. Germline assignment: CDR1 MGHRA and CDR2 YSYEKL. CDR3 size: 14 residues. The V segment lost 4 bases and the J segment 2 bases; nucleotides outside the gene matches: 3. CDR3 loop: CASSLDRGNTEAFF. CDR3 coding DNA: TGCGCCAGCAGCCTAGACAGGGGTAACACTGAAGCTTTCTTT.

The genes are TRBV2 and TRBJ2-1; 9 bases agree with TRBD2. Trimming at V came to 5 bases and at J to 7 bases, leaving 6 bases not matched to a gene. This CDR3 region has 14 residues. Germline V gives CDR1 SNHLY, CDR2 FYNNEI. The CDR3 is CASSRSGSVNEQFF. The CDR3 DNA reads as TGTGCCAGCAGTCGTAGCGGGAGTGTAAATGAGCAGTTCTTC.